These T cell receptor beta chains were read from a single sample in a study of beta chain features in type 1 diabetes. Data came from immunoSEQ multiplex PCR; TCRdb stores just in-frame clones and leaves some out. The table has about half a million clones, about 32% seen once. The sequencing sample was made of naive CD4+ T cells from blood. All receptors come from a man between 18 and 29 years old in good health. Both conserved end residues are part of each CDR3. D genes are given only for firm matches. A clone size is listed for some rows: how often the clone was seen (once, few, many), or a class if it is expanded.

NA	TRBV30	few	TRBJ1-5	CAWSRGGVPQPQHF	TGTGCCTGGAGTCGCGGAGGGGTTCCTCAGCCCCAGCATTTT
NA	TRBV7-2	NA	TRBJ1-2	CASSLAVRDGYTF	TGTGCCAGCAGCTTAGCCGTACGGGATGGCTACACCTTC
NA	TRBV9	NA	TRBJ1-1	CASSTQGGTEAFF	TGTGCCAGCAGCACCCAAGGGGGGACTGAAGCTTTCTTT
TRBD2	TRBV29-1	NA	TRBJ2-1	CSGDNGDYSNEQFF	TGCAGCGGTGATAACGGGGACTACAGCAATGAGCAGTTCTTC
NA	TRBV25-1	few	TRBJ2-7	CASSLTGTYEQYF	TGTGCCAGCTCCCTGACAGGTACCTACGAGCAGTACTTC
TRBD2	TRBV29-1	NA	TRBJ2-1	CSVLGTSGRANEQFF	TGCAGCGTCCTGGGAACTAGCGGGAGGGCCAATGAGCAGTTCTTC
NA	TRBV7-7	NA	TRBJ2-2	CASSLGQGTGELFF	TGTGCTAGCAGCTTAGGCCAGGGCACCGGGGAGCTGTTTTTT
NA	TRBV30	few	TRBJ1-2	CAWGNYGYTF	TGTGCCTGGGGTAACTATGGCTACACCTTC
NA	TRBV9	few	TRBJ2-3	CASSVALTSVDTQYF	TGTGCCAGCAGCGTGGCCCTAACTAGTGTAGATACGCAGTATTTT
NA	TRBV25-1	few	TRBJ2-3	CASSSARLHTDTQYF	TGTGCCAGCAGTTCGGCCAGGCTCCACACAGATACGCAGTATTTT
NA	TRBV29-1	NA	TRBJ2-7	CSGKTDYEQYF	TGCAGCGGGAAGACAGACTACGAGCAGTACTTC
TRBD1	TRBV28	few	TRBJ2-5	CASSPLTGVRSETQYF	TGTGCCAGCAGCCCCCTTACAGGGGTTCGCTCCGAGACCCAGTACTTC
TRBD1	TRBV29-1	NA	TRBJ1-2	CSVEAQGAPGGYTF	TGCAGCGTTGAAGCACAGGGGGCTCCTGGAGGCTACACCTTC
NA	TRBV5-1	NA	TRBJ2-5	CASAISGAETQYF	TGCGCCAGCGCAATTAGTGGCGCGGAGACCCAGTACTTC
NA	TRBV30	NA	TRBJ2-7	CAWSPAYEQYF	TGTGCCTGGTCTCCCGCTTACGAGCAGTACTTC
NA	TRBV13	few	TRBJ2-6	CASSPGRHSGANVLTF	TGTGCCAGCAGCCCCGGACGGCACTCTGGGGCCAACGTCCTGACTTTC
NA	TRBV11-2	few	TRBJ2-1	CASSSTLTGSSYNEQFF	TGTGCCAGCAGCTCCACGCTTACAGGGAGCTCCTACAATGAGCAGTTCTTC
TRBD2	TRBV18	few	TRBJ2-3	CASSPLLAGDTQYF	TGTGCCAGCTCACCACTACTAGCGGGAGATACGCAGTATTTT
NA	TRBV13	few	TRBJ2-1	CASSFLWQGSYNEQFF	TGTGCCAGCAGCTTTCTATGGCAGGGGTCTTACAATGAGCAGTTCTTC
NA	TRBV4-1	NA	TRBJ1-5	CASSHLASNQPQHF	TGCGCCAGCAGCCACTTAGCAAGCAATCAGCCCCAGCATTTT
NA	TRBV15	NA	TRBJ1-5	CATSRDPGKGNQPQHF	TGTGCCACCAGCAGAGATCCGGGTAAGGGCAATCAGCCCCAGCATTTT
NA	TRBV27	NA	TRBJ2-6	CASSDQPRRAGANVLTF	TGTGCCAGCAGTGACCAACCTCGAAGGGCTGGGGCCAACGTCCTGACTTTC
TRBD2	TRBV30	NA	TRBJ2-1	CAWSAGLAGHNEQFF	TGTGCCTGGAGCGCTGGACTAGCGGGGCACAATGAGCAGTTCTTC
NA	TRBV4-2	few	TRBJ2-7	CASSQRDHYEQYF	TGTGCCAGCAGCCAAAGGGACCACTACGAGCAGTACTTC
NA	TRBV10-3	few	TRBJ2-1	CAISEDPDNEQFF	TGTGCCATCAGTGAAGATCCCGACAATGAGCAGTTCTTC
TRBD1	TRBV28	NA	TRBJ2-7	CASSLTGTASYEQYF	TGTGCCAGCAGTTTGACCGGGACAGCCTCCTACGAGCAGTACTTC
NA	TRBV30	few	TRBJ2-1	CAWSVAGARCFF	TGTGCCTGGAGTGTAGCAGGCGCGAGGTGTTTCTTC
NA	TRBV9	few	TRBJ2-7	CASSERSGLDSYEQYF	TGTGCCAGCAGCGAGCGTTCTGGCCTTGACTCCTACGAGCAGTACTTC
NA	TRBV6-5	few	TRBJ2-1	CASSPSSGGLNEQFF	TGTGCCAGCAGCCCGTCAAGTGGGGGTCTAAATGAGCAGTTCTTC
NA	TRBV11-1	NA	TRBJ2-3	CASSLWSADTQYF	TGTGCCAGCAGCCTTTGGAGTGCAGATACGCAGTATTTT
TRBD2	TRBV27	NA	TRBJ2-3	CASKRLAGSTDTQYF	TGTGCCAGCAAACGACTAGCGGGAAGCACAGATACGCAGTATTTT
TRBD1	TRBV2	few	TRBJ2-7	CASMRTGGSYEQYF	TGTGCCAGCATGAGGACAGGGGGGTCCTACGAGCAGTACTTC
TRBD2	TRBV29-1	NA	TRBJ2-1	CSVVGLAGQGRANEQFF	TGCAGCGTCGTGGGACTAGCGGGCCAAGGCCGCGCAAATGAGCAGTTCTTC
NA	TRBV13	few	TRBJ2-2	CASTTPRPNTGELFF	TGTGCCAGCACAACGCCCCGGCCGAACACCGGGGAGCTGTTTTTT
NA	TRBV29-1	NA	TRBJ1-1	CSVEGQARVTEAFF	TGCAGCGTTGAAGGACAGGCGCGCGTCACTGAAGCTTTCTTT
NA	TRBV7-9	NA	TRBJ1-4	CASRELGKLFF	TGTGCCAGCCGGGAACTCGGGAAACTGTTTTTT
TRBD2	TRBV5-4	NA	TRBJ2-1	CASSLGTSGYNEQFF	TGTGCCAGCAGCCTGGGGACTAGCGGCTACAATGAGCAGTTCTTC
NA	TRBV7-2	NA	TRBJ2-1	CASSLAGQSSYNEQFF	TGTGCCAGCAGCTTAGCAGGACAGAGCTCCTACAATGAGCAGTTCTTC
NA	TRBV18	NA	TRBJ2-3	CASSRTSSADTQYF	TGTGCCAGCTCAAGGACTTCCTCGGCAGATACGCAGTATTTT
NA	TRBV30	few	TRBJ1-1	CAWSVRQRHTEAFF	TGTGCCTGGAGTGTACGACAGCGGCACACTGAAGCTTTCTTT
NA	TRBV7-2	few	TRBJ2-5	CASSSAPARGRETQYF	TGTGCCAGCAGCTCGGCCCCTGCCCGGGGACGGGAGACCCAGTACTTC